Below, 30 T cell receptor beta chains from the same sample are listed, as sequenced in a study of PD-1 blockade in classical Hodgkin lymphoma. As for time point: cycle 4 day 1 (C4D1), after 5 to 7 weeks of nivolumab. Following autologous stem cell transplantation, relapse occurred in every patient, and exposure to brentuximab vedotin varied. Measured with immunoSEQ multiplex PCR; TCRdb has only the in-frame clones, and not every one. The table records about 64,000 clones, approximately 94% of them present only once. Material: peripheral blood mononuclear cells (PBMCs), obtained before the fourth cycle of nivolumab. The source is a human donor with classical Hodgkin lymphoma.

V is TRBV29-1 and J is TRBJ2-1, with D possibly being TRBD1 or TRBD2 (6 bases each). Trimming pared 5 bases from V and 4 bases from J, leaving 12 bases between. This CDR3 spans 13 amino acids. Germline CDR1 and CDR2: SQVTM and ANQGSEA. In DNA, the CDR3 is TGCAGCGTTCTGGGGGGCGATTACAATGAGCAGTTCTTC. It specifies CSVLGGDYNEQFF.

This chain joins TRBV14 and TRBJ2-1; 9 bases map to TRBD2. V was pared by 0 bases and J by 4 bases, with 7 bases of the junction left unmatched. The length of the CDR3 is 17 residues. The germline CDR1 and CDR2 sequences are SGHDN and FVKESK. As DNA, the CDR3 is TGTGCCAGCAGCCAAGAGAGCCGCGGGGGGGGATACAATGAGCAGTTCTTC. This translates into CASSQESRGGGYNEQFF.

This clone was recorded once. The chain recombines TRBV6-1 with TRBJ1-5; D call uncertain. Germline V gene lookup returns CDR1 MNHNS and CDR2 SASEGT. The CDR3 consists of 15 residues. Trimming removed 5 bases from V and 3 bases from J, with 14 bases in between. CDR3 sequence reads: CASSRAPGDNQPQHF. The CDR3 coding sequence is TGTGCCAGCAGTCGGGCCCCCGGGGACAATCAGCCCCAGCATTTT.

V usage is TRBV7-8 and J usage is TRBJ2-1, with TRBD1 matching over 9 bases. This CDR3 spans 15 amino acids. The trim removed 4 bases at V and 7 bases at J, leaving 8 bases unmatched. The germline V gene has CDR1 SGHVS and CDR2 FQNEAQ. CDR3 coding DNA: TGTGCCAGCAGCTATTCCGGGACAGGGCGTAATGAGCAGTTCTTC. This translates into CASSYSGTGRNEQFF.

The chain joins TRBV2 to TRBJ2-7; TRBD1 matches 7 bases. There are 13 residues in the CDR3. Germline V CDR1 and CDR2: SNHLY, FYNNEI. Trimming at V came to 3 bases and at J to 5 bases, leaving 4 bases not matched to a gene. The DNA for the CDR3 is TGTGCCAGCAGTGATGGGACAGAGGACGAGCAGTACTTC. This gives the protein CASSDGTEDEQYF.

The V and J genes are TRBV2 and TRBJ2-7; TRBD1 matches at 7 bases. This CDR3 spans 13 amino acids. With 9 bases clipped from V and 2 bases from J, the junction kept 7 bases outside the gene matches. CDR1 and CDR2 from the germline V gene are SNHLY and FYNNEI. The CDR3 nucleotides read TGTGCCAGTAGACAGGGATCTACCTACGAGCAGTACTTC. Amino acids: CASRQGSTYEQYF.

The chain employs TRBV10-3 and TRBJ2-7; 7 nucleotides agree with TRBD1. Germline V gives CDR1 ENHRY, CDR2 SYGVKD. V was clipped by 6 bases and J by 6 bases; unmatched bases: 11. This CDR3 has 14 amino acids. DNA for the CDR3: TGTGCCATCAGGTGGGGGACAGAAACTACCGAGCAGTACTTC. The encoded protein is CAIRWGTETTEQYF.

The chain couples TRBV27 to TRBJ2-5; TRBD2 might be the D (5 bases). The CDR3 spans 14 residues. V was cut by 6 bases and J by 5 bases, with 16 bases left in between. The germline V gene has CDR1 MNHEY and CDR2 SMNVEV (reference sequence). CDR3 sequence: CASSGLARGETQYF. DNA for the CDR3: TGTGCCAGCAGCGGGCTAGCCCGCGGTGAGACCCAGTACTTC.

This chain uses TRBV21-1 with TRBJ2-7; no check of the table's D call, TRBD2, against the DNA was made. TRBV21-1 is deemed a pseudogene. CDR3 length: 18 amino acids. The CDR3 loop reads CASSKVGLAVLFLYEQYF. The CDR3 bases are TGTGCCAGCAGCAAGGTGGGACTAGCGGTCCTGTTCCTCTACGAGCAGTACTTC.

This clone was detected only once. The chain couples TRBV27 to TRBJ2-3; D is ambiguous. CDR1 and CDR2 (germline): MNHEY, SMNVEV (reference sequence). This CDR3 spans 15 amino acids. V shed 6 bases and J shed 1 base, with 14 bases lying between them. The CDR3 protein is CASSATVQRTDTQYF. The CDR3 DNA sequence: TGTGCCAGCAGCGCAACAGTACAGCGCACAGATACGCAGTATTTT.

The chain uses TRBV7-9 and TRBJ2-3, with TRBD2 matching over 9 bases. The CDR3 loop spans 15 amino acids. V lost 0 bases to trimming and J lost 5 bases; unmatched junction nucleotides: 3. Germline CDR1 and CDR2: SEHNR and FQNEAQ (reference sequence). CDR3: CASSLALTSGDTQYF. The CDR3, as DNA: TGTGCCAGCAGCTTAGCGCTGACTAGCGGAGATACGCAGTATTTT.

The rearrangement uses TRBV10-3 and TRBJ2-7; tentatively, D is TRBD2 (6 bases). V lost 11 bases to trimming and J lost 1 base, with 18 bases between them. The CDR3 extends over 14 amino acids. Germline V gene sequence: CDR1 ENHRY, CDR2 SYGVKD. The CDR3 spells CAVRRGVESYEQYF. In DNA form, the CDR3 reads TGTGCCGTACGGAGGGGTGTGGAGTCCTACGAGCAGTACTTC.

This chain connects TRBV4-1 to TRBJ2-7; no definite D call. The CDR3 has 15 amino acids. Germline V gives CDR1 MGHRA, CDR2 YSYEKL. V was trimmed by 1 base and J by 3 bases, leaving 13 bases between them. As DNA, the CDR3 is TGCGCCAGCAGCCAAGGCCCTGGCTCCCACTACGAGCAGTACTTC. Amino acids: CASSQGPGSHYEQYF.

J is TRBJ2-1 and V is TRBV5-4, with TRBD2 identical over 8 bases. The trim removed 0 bases at V and 10 bases at J, leaving 15 bases unmatched. The CDR3 has 17 residues. Germline V gene lookup returns CDR1 SGHNT and CDR2 YYREEE (reference sequence). Here the CDR3 DNA reads TGTGCCAGCAGCTTGGGTTTCGAGGTATTAGCGGGAACCGAGCAGTTCTTC. Protein product: CASSLGFEVLAGTEQFF. The variable domain in full, completed from reference TRBV5-4 and TRBJ2-1, reads ETGVTQSPTHLIKTRGQQVTLRCSSQSGHNTVSWYQQALGQGPQFIFQYYREEENGRGNFPPRFSGLQFPNYSSELNVNALELDDSALYLCASSLGFEVLAGTEQFFGPGTRLTVL.

The V call is TRBV5-1, the J call TRBJ2-7; TRBD2 might be the D (6 bases). The V end lost 0 bases, the J end lost 3 bases, and 13 bases lay between the germline ends. The CDR3 consists of 15 residues. CDR1 is SGHRS, CDR2 YFSETQ, per germline. This chain's CDR3 is CASSLARGYSYEQYF. The CDR3 nucleotides are TGCGCCAGCAGCTTGGCGCGGGGATATAGCTACGAGCAGTACTTC.

This rearrangement joins TRBV6-6 to TRBJ2-7; D is possibly TRBD2 (5 bases). The CDR3 sequence is 14 residues long. The V end lost 0 bases, the J end lost 6 bases, and 12 bases lay between the germline ends. The germline V gene has CDR1 MNHNY and CDR2 SVGAGI (reference sequence). CDR3 region: CASSYSSERVEQYF. CDR3 nucleotide sequence: TGTGCCAGCAGTTACTCTAGCGAGAGGGTCGAGCAGTACTTC.

In the case of this clone: Other nucleotide sequences in the sample specify the same CDR3. The V call is TRBV7-2, the J call TRBJ2-3; D not resolved. The CDR3 length is 14 residues. CDR1 is SGHTA, CDR2 FQGNSA, per germline. Trimming took off 3 bases at V and 0 bases at J, with 7 bases between the two ends. Written as DNA, the CDR3 is TGTGCCAGCAGCTTCAGCACTAGCACAGATACGCAGTATTTT. Amino acid sequence: CASSFSTSTDTQYF.

The chain combines TRBV27 with TRBJ1-6; D ambiguous. Germline CDR1 is MNHEY and CDR2 is SMNVEV (reference sequence). This CDR3 has 15 amino acids. The V end was cut by 2 bases, the J end by 7 bases, with 12 bases between. Written as DNA, the CDR3 is TGTGCCAGCAGTTTAGTGAGGGAACGAAATTCACCCCTCCACTTT. The encoded protein is CASSLVRERNSPLHF.

The chain uses TRBV5-6 and TRBJ2-7; 9 nucleotides match TRBD1. This CDR3 has 14 residues. Per germline, CDR1 SGHDT and CDR2 YYEEEE. The V segment lost 0 bases and the J segment 5 bases; nucleotides outside the gene matches: 3. The CDR3 DNA sequence: TGTGCCAGCAGCTTGGGGACAGGGGTTGACGAGCAGTACTTC. It translates to CASSLGTGVDEQYF. The variable domain in full, with the rest retrieved from reference TRBV5-6 and TRBJ2-7, is DAGVTQSPTHLIKTRGQQVTLRCSPKSGHDTVSWYQQALGQGPQFIFQYYEEEERQRGNFPDRFSGHQFPNYSSELNVNALLLGDSALYLCASSLGTGVDEQYFGPGTRLTVT.

This clone was detected only once. The chain joins TRBV14 to TRBJ1-1; D is possibly TRBD1 (6 bases). CDR1 SGHDN and CDR2 FVKESK come from the germline V gene. V was pared by 2 bases and J by 1 base, with 14 bases between. The CDR3 has 16 amino acids. The CDR3 loop is CASSQNLLGQNTEAFF. The CDR3 bases are TGTGCCAGCAGCCAAAACTTACTGGGACAGAACACTGAAGCTTTCTTT.

The rearrangement joins TRBV27 to TRBJ2-7, with a tentative D call TRBD2 (6 bases). The V gene's germline CDR1 is MNHEY and CDR2 SMNVEV (reference sequence). This CDR3 is 14 amino acids long. V was clipped by 6 bases and J by 2 bases, with 14 bases between them. The CDR3, as DNA: TGTGCCAGCAGATCTCGGGAGCCCGCCTACGAGCAGTACTTC. As protein: CASRSREPAYEQYF.

V is TRBV7-6 and J is TRBJ1-4, with D possibly TRBD1 on 5 matching bases. Germline CDR1 reads SGHVS; CDR2 reads FNYEAQ. Trimming cost V 1 base and J 5 bases, with 5 bases left between them. This CDR3 spans 13 amino acids. For the CDR3, the DNA is TGTGCCAGCAGCTTAGGGGGGAATGAAAAACTGTTTTTT. Translated: CASSLGGNEKLFF.

CDR3: CASSEYARGLGNTIYF. The CDR3 DNA is TGTGCCAGCAGTGAATACGCCAGGGGGCTTGGAAACACCATATATTTT. The chain joins TRBV25-1 to TRBJ1-3; TRBD1 agrees at 8 bases. J gave up 3 bases and V 0 bases, and 4 bases lay outside the gene matches. The CDR3 has 16 amino acids. CDR1 is MGHDK, CDR2 SYGVNS, per germline.

This clone has only one observation. In DNA form, the CDR3 reads TGTGCCAGCCAACCCACCTCGGGCGAGAACTACGAGCAGTACTTC. It yields the protein CASQPTSGENYEQYF. The chain couples TRBV18 to TRBJ2-7; D gene uncertain. CDR3 length: 15 residues. Per germline, CDR1 KGHSH and CDR2 LQKENI. Trimming stripped 8 bases from V and 3 bases from J, with 20 bases between.

This chain uses TRBV18 with TRBJ1-6, with a possible D match to TRBD1 (6 bases). Deletions cut 5 bases from V and 8 bases from J, with 13 bases between. The CDR3 spans 14 residues. CDR1 and CDR2 from the germline V gene are KGHSH and LQKENI. The CDR3 coding sequence is TGTGCCAGCTCAGTACAGGGTATGGATTCACCCCTCCACTTT. This sequence encodes CASSVQGMDSPLHF.

V usage is TRBV7-6 and J usage is TRBJ2-6; D could derive from TRBD1 or TRBD2 (5 bases each). V lost 5 bases and J lost 0, with 14 bases in between. The CDR3 has 17 amino acids. Germline-derived CDR1 and CDR2 are SGHVS and FNYEAQ. In DNA form, the CDR3 reads TGTGCCAGCAGCGGCCGGGACGGGAACTCTGGGGCCAACGTCCTGACTTTC. Translation: CASSGRDGNSGANVLTF.

The chain recombines TRBV5-1 with TRBJ1-2; D not certain. Germline V gene sequence: CDR1 SGHRS, CDR2 YFSETQ. V dropped 1 base and J dropped 1 base, with 5 bases sitting between them. This CDR3 has 13 residues. The CDR3 sequence is CASSLPSNYGYTF. CDR3 sequence (DNA): TGCGCCAGCAGCTTGCCCAGTAACTATGGCTACACCTTC.

The rearrangement uses TRBV27 and TRBJ2-5, with D perhaps matching TRBD1 or TRBD2 (5 bases each). Trimming removed 6 bases from V and 3 bases from J, with 14 bases in between. The CDR3 consists of 14 residues. CDR1 and CDR2 (germline): MNHEY, SMNVEV (reference sequence). This CDR3 is CASRPYWGKETQYF. The CDR3 DNA reads as TGTGCCAGCAGGCCGTACTGGGGGAAAGAGACCCAGTACTTC.

The chain uses TRBV11-2 and TRBJ2-1; weak D call: TRBD2 (7 bases). The germline V gene encodes CDR1 SGHAT and CDR2 FQNNGV. Between the trimmed V and J ends, which lost 1 base and 15 bases, there was a span of 19 bases. The CDR3 has 14 residues. Written as DNA, the CDR3 is TGTGCCAGCAGCTTAGGGGAGGGGGGCTCAGGGAGGTTCTTC. Its translation: CASSLGEGGSGRFF.

This clone is a singleton in its sample. The chain recombines TRBV4-2 with TRBJ2-3, with 14 bases aligning to TRBD2. Germline CDR1 and CDR2: LGHNA and YNFKEQ. CDR3 size: 16 residues. Trimming at V came to 4 bases and at J to 4 bases, leaving 4 bases not matched to a gene. CDR3 sequence reads: CASSPTSGGAADTQYF. Written as DNA, the CDR3 is TGTGCCAGCAGCCCGACTAGCGGGGGGGCCGCAGATACGCAGTATTTT.